A selection of T cell receptor beta chains follows, all from one sample in a study of blood T cell repertoires in COVID-19. TCRdb keeps only in-frame clones here, not all; method: immunoSEQ multiplex PCR. The repertoire holds about 360,000 clones, with more than 70% as singletons. Sequenced material: PBMCs or T cells enriched from blood (not recorded which). The source of these receptors is a man in his forties in a cohort exposed to, infected with or recovered from COVID-19 (not recorded which). Each CDR3 is given with its conserved first and last residue. D genes are given only for firm matches.

>NA|TRBJ1-4|TRBV18
CASSPTGRAEKLFF
TGTGCCAGCTCACCAACAGGGAGGGCGGAAAAACTGTTTTTT
>NA|TRBJ2-2|TRBV2
CASRPRDKIKGELFF
TGTGCCAGCAGACCCCGGGACAAAATCAAAGGGGAGCTGTTTTTT
>NA|TRBJ2-3|TRBV5-6
CASSLVGSTDTQYF
TGTGCCAGCAGCCTGGTCGGGAGCACAGATACGCAGTATTTT
>TRBD2|TRBJ2-3|TRBV20-1
CSASAGGGGDTQYF
TGCAGTGCTAGTGCGGGAGGGGGAGGAGATACGCAGTATTTT
>TRBD1|TRBJ1-5|TRBV18
CASSQGQDGTQPQHF
TGTGCCAGCTCTCAAGGACAGGACGGGACTCAGCCCCAGCATTTT
>NA|TRBJ1-2|TRBV5-1
CASSPGGTYGYTF
TGCGCCAGCAGCCCGGGGGGGACCTATGGCTACACCTTC
>NA|TRBJ2-7|TRBV30
CAWSPGQTYEQYF
TGTGCCTGGAGTCCAGGACAGACCTACGAGCAGTACTTC
>TRBD1|TRBJ2-1|TRBV5-1
CASSQTGVGSYNEQFF
TGCGCCAGCAGCCAAACAGGGGTGGGGTCCTACAATGAGCAGTTCTTC
>TRBD1|TRBJ1-3|TRBV2
CASSEGQGSSGNTIYF
TGTGCCAGCAGTGAAGGACAGGGGTCTTCTGGAAACACCATATATTTT
>NA|TRBJ2-7|TRBV2
CASKGSNEQYF
TGTGCCAGCAAGGGGTCCAACGAGCAGTACTTC
>NA|TRBJ1-1|TRBV10-3
CAISVPGQNTEAFF
TGTGCCATCAGTGTGCCGGGTCAGAACACTGAAGCTTTCTTT